This record concerns one T cell receptor beta chain sequence. The antigen is undetermined. TCRdb's table, derived via immunoSEQ multiplex PCR, lists solely in-frame clones and lacks some. Of roughly 15,000 clones listed, approximately 76% were seen once; the top ten hold roughly 12%. This record comes from a study of CD4+ T cells in melanoma. Study-level results: Neoantigen-specific CD4+ T cells in melanoma reportedly had diverse differentiation states. A reported correlation linked neoantigen-specific CD4+ T cells to CD8+, macrophage and B cell function.

Trimming at V came to 1 base and at J to 5 bases, leaving 10 bases not matched to a gene. Germline lookup yields CDR1 SGHVS and CDR2 FQNEAQ. This CDR3 has 16 amino acids. The TCR sequence derives from a human donor with melanoma. The specimen was cells from a culture (not recorded whether cultured in vitro). The V and J genes are TRBV7-8 and TRBJ2-7; 8 positions agree with TRBD1. This CDR3 reads CASSLVGRTGLHEQYF. CDR3 nucleotides: TGTGCCAGCAGCTTAGTCGGCCGGACAGGGCTCCACGAGCAGTACTTC.